This TCR beta chain is from a study of cytomegalovirus exposure and HLA in healthy donors. This PCR relied on a set of 60 Vbeta primers and 13 Jbeta primers. The repertoire was sequenced with immunoSEQ multiplex PCR; TCRdb's copy has only in-frame clones and lacks some. This sample yields just over 150,000 clones, of which approximately 76% are seen a single time; roughly 1.9% belongs to the top ten. Between the trimmed V and J ends, which lost 0 bases and 2 bases, there was a span of 11 bases. From germline, CDR1 is MGHRA and CDR2 YSYEKL. The CDR3 is made up of 15 amino acids. This clone was seen once. Its antigen is currently unknown. Study conclusions and caveats: Cytomegalovirus status was reportedly diagnosed by the classifier with high specificity and sensitivity. A missense DCLRE1C variant was associated with V- and J-gene trimming of TCR beta chains in a later analysis, and an independent cohort replicated the association.

Sequencing used PBMCs. The V and J genes are TRBV4-1 and TRBJ2-7; D might be TRBD1 (5 bases). The sequence derives from a female donor in good health and CMV-seronegative. CDR3 bases: TGCGCCAGCAGCCAAGAATCAGGGCGACCCTACGAGCAGTACTTC. It translates to CASSQESGRPYEQYF.